The 2 T cell receptor beta chains presented below share a single source sample, sequenced in a study of CD8 T cells in Susac syndrome. Reverse transcription used roughly 0.5 to 1 ug RNA and random hexamers. One entry per CDR3 protein results from TCRdb running MiXCR on the immunoSEQ multiplex PCR reads. Found here are 160,000 or so distinct CDR3 sequences, approximately 95% of them singletons; the top ten hold 0.15% to 0.2%. The specimen was CD4+ T cells from PBMCs. These receptors originate from a human donor with Susac syndrome.

The J gene is TRBJ2-7, the V gene TRBV29-1, with unresolved D. V dropped 6 bases and J dropped 5 bases, with 11 bases sitting between them. Germline V CDR1 and CDR2: SQVTM, ANQGSEA. This CDR3 is 11 amino acids long. The CDR3 region is CSVSKLNEQYF. Here the CDR3 DNA reads TGCAGCGTGAGCAAACTCAACGAGCAGTACTTC.

The chain uses TRBV2 and TRBJ2-5; no definite D call. The CDR3 covers 13 residues. The V end was cut by 4 bases, the J end by 5 bases, with 11 bases between. Germline lookup yields CDR1 SNHLY and CDR2 FYNNEI. CDR3 DNA sequence: TGTGCCAGCAGTGTAGGCTTGCGGGAGACCCAGTACTTC. Encoded protein: CASSVGLRETQYF.